This T cell receptor (beta chain) derives from a study of OX40 agonist ivuxolimab in advanced cancers. Study-level background: Ivuxolimab was a fully human IgG2 agonistic monoclonal antibody targeting the costimulatory receptor OX40 (CD134). Intravenous ivuxolimab was administered to patients every 2 weeks at six dose levels: 0.01, 0.1, 0.3, 1.5, 3 and 10 mg/kg. Among the roughly 52 dose-escalation patients, some 19 had hepatocellular carcinoma, some 15 melanoma, 9 renal cell carcinoma and 9 head and neck cancer. The dose-escalation cohort was roughly 80% male with a mean age of approximately 60 years, ranging from roughly 23 to 90. Prior anti-PD-1, anti-PD-L1 or anti-CTLA-4 therapy was permitted, and approximately 42% of dose-escalation patients had received checkpoint inhibitors. Partial responses occurred in three dose-escalation patients, of whom one had hepatocellular carcinoma and two had cutaneous melanoma. Peripheral TCRbeta sequencing was intended to test whether TCR sequence diversity was altered and clonal T-cell expansion was caused by ivuxolimab. The paper reports the monotherapy dose-escalation portion (N = 52 patients) of the phase I ivuxolimab trial.

In the germline V gene, CDR1 corresponds to SGHDT and CDR2 to YYEEEE. At the junction V is shortened by 4 bases and J by 1 base, with 14 bases in between. There are 15 amino acids in the CDR3, from cysteine to phenylalanine inclusive. The only DNA kept is the CDR3, 45 bases in frame from the first base. Regarding this clone: Its antigen specificity is not known. No per-base quality is available; no much larger clone lies one base away.

The trial excluded patients who had a history of autoimmune disease or who were on systemic immunosuppression. Peripheral blood for TCR sequencing was drawn from every dose cohort at baseline, at cycle 4 day 1 and at cycle 7 day 1. Samples came from an open-label, multicenter, first-in-human phase I dose-escalation trial of ivuxolimab. Adults with locally advanced or metastatic head and neck squamous cell, hepatocellular, melanoma or renal cell carcinoma were enrolled in the trial. Before TCR sequencing, CD4+ T cells and CD8+ T cells from peripheral blood were sorted into separate populations. Genomic DNA was extracted from sorted cells for sequencing of the TCRbeta CDR3 region. The immunoSEQ Assay was used for sequencing of TCRbeta CDR3 regions. The clones in this table, taken by TCRdb from immuneACCESS, are in-frame only. Not every clone is retained; where verified, under half of the shortfall comes from an unresolved V gene, and the cause of the rest is unknown. Counted in this sample were tens of thousands of clones; about 90% of them appeared once. The ten top clones hold 4.2% of the sample.

On the study overall, not on this receptor specifically: At doses from 0.1 to 3.0 mg/kg, clonal expansion was seen in both CD4+ and CD8+ blood T cells between baseline and week 6. Antigen specificity was not determined for the clonally expanded peripheral T cells. Low levels of normalized T-cell clonal expansion were also shown by some nonresponding patients. In the 0.1-3.0 mg/kg groups, partial responders were among the patients with the lowest normalized peripheral clonal expansion, particularly in CD8+ T cells. After ivuxolimab, expanded clones were on average more numerous among CD8+ T cells than among CD4+ T cells.

The sample consisted of CD4+ or CD8+ T cells sorted from blood, taken in a trial of the OX40 agonist ivuxolimab. The chain is encoded by TRBV5-6 joined to TRBJ1-2, with a tentative D gene TRBD1 over 5 matching bases. The TCR comes from an adult with an advanced solid tumor such as melanoma, head and neck, liver or kidney cancer. The CDR3: CASSATAQLNYGYTF. The DNA sequence is TGTGCCAGCAGCGCGACAGCTCAACTTAACTATGGCTACACCTTC.